This entry describes one T cell receptor (beta chain). The antigen is unknown. These data belong to a study of T cell responses to AZD1222 COVID-19 vaccine. Turning to the study itself: Second doses at about 4 or about 12 weeks were pooled. Points from the study as a whole: White British ancestry dominated among donors, who included more females, and clonal diversity was possibly underestimated.

Only in-frame clones appear in the TCRdb table, and some are missing; sequencing was by immunoSEQ multiplex PCR. The repertoire consists of roughly 150,000 clones, with 80% to 90% occurring once and the leading ten covering approximately 5.1%. There are 15 residues in the CDR3. Germline lookup yields CDR1 LNHDA and CDR2 SQIVND (reference sequence). The V and J ends lost 5 bases and 0 bases respectively, with 11 bases between them. The J gene is TRBJ2-1, the V gene TRBV19, with no clear D. This clonotype was obtained from an adult in good health. The input for sequencing was peripheral blood, taken on day 0 of AZD1222 vaccination. This CDR3 is CASSPSSFSYNEQFF. The DNA of the CDR3 is TGTGCCAGTAGTCCTTCCTCGTTCTCCTACAATGAGCAGTTCTTC.